The 10 T cell receptor beta chains below all came from one sample that was sequenced in a study of T-cell reconstitution after alpha-beta-depleted transplantation in children. A library of TCRbeta sequences, prepared with unique molecular identifiers, was generated. TCRdb redid the calling of the PCR reads with MiXCR, one entry per CDR3 protein. The sample has about a million distinct CDR3 sequences, around 30% seen once; the top ten hold around 30%. Sequencing used PBMCs, mostly from graft donor cells, obtained 360 days after TCRalphabeta/CD19-depleted stem cell transplant. The receptors come from a boy younger than two who had a stem cell transplant for SCID, so the T cells may come from the graft donor.

The CDR3 bases are TGTGCCAGCTCACCCGGGAGGACAGGGATCGGTGAGCAGTTCTTC. Its protein is CASSPGRTGIGEQFF. This chain connects TRBV18 to TRBJ2-1, with a weak D call TRBD1 (8 bases). This CDR3 has 15 amino acids. CDR1 is KGHSH and CDR2 is LQKENI in the germline V gene. Trimming left V 3 bases short and J 9 bases short, with 18 bases between.

The genes are TRBV20-1 and TRBJ1-1, with 11 bases matching TRBD1. Per germline, CDR1 DFQATT and CDR2 SNEGSKA (reference sequence). The CDR3 contains 14 residues. The J segment lost 5 bases and the V segment lost 4 bases, leaving 6 bases of the junction unmatched. The CDR3 DNA sequence: TGCAGTGCTATCATCCGGGACAGGGGGACTGAAGCTTTCTTT. Translating it yields CSAIIRDRGTEAFF.

This clonotype was observed a few times. The chain uses TRBV12-3 or TRBV12-4 and TRBJ2-1; 8 nucleotides line up with TRBD1. V lost 5 bases, J lost 4 bases, and 7 bases stayed unmatched. The CDR3 covers 15 residues. CDR3 DNA sequence: TGTGCCAGCAGTACTAGCTGGACAGGGTACAATGAGCAGTTCTTC. It is translated as CASSTSWTGYNEQFF.

The sample holds a few counts of this clonotype. The gene calls are TRBV4-2 and TRBJ1-5; unclear D gene. CDR1 is LGHNA and CDR2 is YNFKEQ in the germline V gene. Trimming removed 0 bases from V and 6 bases from J, with 12 bases in between. The CDR3 is 15 amino acids. The CDR3 reads CASSQDGGAGQPQHF. CDR3 sequence (DNA): TGTGCCAGCAGCCAAGATGGAGGTGCGGGTCAGCCCCAGCATTTT.

This clonotype was seen more than once but under ten times. This chain joins TRBV28 and TRBJ2-1; no definite D call. The CDR3 totals 14 residues. Per germline, CDR1 MDHEN and CDR2 SYDVKM. V dropped 3 bases and J dropped 4 bases, with 10 bases sitting between them. The CDR3 is CASSLEPLYNEQFF. DNA for the CDR3: TGTGCCAGCAGTTTGGAGCCCCTTTACAATGAGCAGTTCTTC.

This clonotype was counted many times. The V gene is TRBV5-1, the J gene TRBJ1-1; the D is unclear. This CDR3 comprises 16 residues. CDR1 is SGHRS, CDR2 YFSETQ, per germline. V dropped 4 bases and J dropped 0 bases, with 16 bases sitting between them. CDR3 nucleotide sequence: TGCGCCAGCAGCCCGATCATATTGGGCATGAACACTGAAGCTTTCTTT. As protein: CASSPIILGMNTEAFF.

A few counts support this clonotype. The gene calls are TRBV5-1 and TRBJ2-1; D is possibly TRBD1 or TRBD2 (6 bases each). The germline V gene has CDR1 SGHRS and CDR2 YFSETQ. V lost 6 bases and J lost 13, with 17 bases in between. This CDR3 is built from 12 residues. CDR3 region: CASTVGGGEQFF. Written as DNA, the CDR3 is TGCGCCAGCACCGTAGGGGGAGGAGAACAGTTCTTC. Variable domain in full (rest from reference TRBV5-1 and TRBJ2-1): KAGVTQTPRYLIKTRGQQVTLSCSPISGHRSVSWYQQTPGQGLQFLFEYFSETQRNKGNFPGRFSGRQFSNSRSEMNVSTLELGDSALYLCASTVGGGEQFFGPGTRLTVL.

CDR3 loop: CASSLGRVSNEQFF. CDR3 in DNA: TGTGCCAGCAGCTTAGGTCGGGTTAGCAATGAGCAGTTCTTC. The V and J genes are TRBV7-8 and TRBJ2-1; D remains ambiguous. V lost 1 base, J lost 6 bases, and 10 bases lay in between. Germline-derived CDR1 and CDR2 are SGHVS and FQNEAQ. The CDR3 is 14 amino acids.

This clonotype was detected once. The chain links TRBV20-1 to TRBJ2-3, with D possibly matching TRBD1 (6 bases). The germline CDR1 and CDR2 sequences are DFQATT and SNEGSKA (reference sequence). CDR3 length: 14 residues. V was trimmed by 4 bases and J by 0 bases, leaving 11 bases between them. The CDR3 spells CSANRVLSTDTQYF. The CDR3 region has the DNA TGCAGTGCTAACAGGGTGCTTAGCACAGATACGCAGTATTTT.

This clonotype has more than one count but fewer than ten. V is TRBV4-1 and J is TRBJ2-2; D perhaps matches TRBD1 (6 bases). CDR1 and CDR2 (germline): MGHRA, YSYEKL. V dropped 3 bases and J dropped 1 base, with 15 bases sitting between them. The CDR3 spans 17 residues. In DNA, the CDR3 is TGCGCCAGCAGCCAGGCCATTCAGACAGGGAACACCGGGGAGCTGTTTTTT. It yields the protein CASSQAIQTGNTGELFF.